The rows below give T cell receptor beta chains drawn from one sample of a study of shared clonotypes between healthy human individuals. Clones were sequenced by immunoSEQ multiplex PCR, and TCRdb holds only the in-frame ones, with some missing. This sample has millions of clones, with approximately 90% found just once. The source material was naive CD4+ T cells sorted from blood. These receptors originate from a man younger than 35 in good health. The CDR3 runs from the conserved cysteine through the conserved F or W. Fields, in order: D gene, J gene, clone size, V gene, CDR3 length, CDR3 DNA, CDR3 protein. A D gene is named only where the DNA matches it firmly. Expanded clones get a size class; other rows say once, few or many, or leave the size out.

>NA|TRBJ1-5|NA|TRBV6-1|14
TGTGCCAGCAGTGGCTCGTATAGCAATCAGCCCCAGCATTTT
CASSGSYSNQPQHF
>NA|TRBJ2-3|NA|TRBV7-3|13
TGTGCCAGCAGCGCAGGGTACACAGATACGCAGTATTTT
CASSAGYTDTQYF
>NA|TRBJ1-1|NA|TRBV5-4|12
TGTGCCAGCAGGGATACAGGCCTAGAAGCTTTCTTT
CASRDTGLEAFF
>NA|TRBJ2-1|few|TRBV4-2|14
TGTGCCAGCAGCCAAGATTTATTACTCCGAGAAGCTATCTTC
CASSQDLLLREAIF
>TRBD2|TRBJ2-7|NA|TRBV4-1|15
TGCGCCAGCAGCCAAGGGACTAGCGGAAGATACGAGCAGTACTTC
CASSQGTSGRYEQYF
>TRBD1|TRBJ1-1|NA|TRBV5-4|17
TGTGCCAGCAGATTGTTACAGGGGGGGGATCCGTCCACTGAAGCTTTCTTT
CASRLLQGGDPSTEAFF
>NA|TRBJ2-7|NA|TRBV7-9|11
TGTGCCAGCAGCTTCAGCTACGAGCAGTACTTC
CASSFSYEQYF
>TRBD1|TRBJ1-1|NA|TRBV6-1|13
TGTGCCAGCAGGGGGACAGATAACACTGAAGCTTTCTTT
CASRGTDNTEAFF
>TRBD2|TRBJ2-7|NA|TRBV11-2|16
TGTGCCAGCAACGGAGGGGGGCCAGCGGGAGCCTACGAGCAGTACTTC
CASNGGGPAGAYEQYF
>NA|TRBJ2-3|NA|TRBV5-8|17
TGTGCCAGCAGCTTGGTTACTTGGTCTTTAGGAACAGATACGCAGTATTTT
CASSLVTWSLGTDTQYF
>TRBD1|TRBJ2-1|NA|TRBV18|15
TGTGCCAGCTCCCCCCCCGGGACAGGGACCAATGAGCAGTTCTTC
CASSPPGTGTNEQFF
>NA|TRBJ1-2|NA|TRBV19|15
TGTGCCAGTAGGGGAATTTTGGCCCCATTCTATGGCTACACCTTC
CASRGILAPFYGYTF
>TRBD2|TRBJ2-5|NA|TRBV5-4|17
TGTGCCAGCAGCTTGCGCGGGAGCTCTAGGGACCAAGAGACCCAGTACTTC
CASSLRGSSRDQETQYF
>NA|TRBJ1-4|NA|TRBV27|18
TGTGCCAGCAGTCCTGTATTAGGACACCTCACAACTAATGAAAAACTGTTTTTT
CASSPVLGHLTTNEKLFF
>NA|TRBJ1-5|NA|TRBV5-8|16
TGTGCCAGCAGCTTAAGTAGTTTGGCGGGGATTCAGCCCCAGCATTTT
CASSLSSLAGIQPQHF
>TRBD2|TRBJ2-3|NA|TRBV4-3|16
TGCGCCAGCAGGCATTGGGGACTAGCGGGAGGGCATACGCAGTATTTT
CASRHWGLAGGHTQYF
>TRBD2|TRBJ2-5|NA|TRBV7-9|16
TGTGCCAGCAGCTTAGCTCAGGCTAGCGGGAAGGAGACCCAGTACTTC
CASSLAQASGKETQYF
>TRBD1|TRBJ1-6|NA|TRBV7-9|16
TGTGCCAGCAGCTCTCAGGGGGCGCTGGGTAATTCACCCCTCCACTTT
CASSSQGALGNSPLHF